This record covers a single T cell receptor (beta chain). The data were produced by immunoSEQ multiplex PCR, yet TCRdb's version contains in-frame clones alone and is incomplete. The profile shows around 150,000 clones, more than 75% of them singletons. Germline V gene lookup returns CDR1 MGHRA and CDR2 YSYEKL. The CDR3 is 13 residues long. The V and J ends lost 1 base and 15 bases, in that order; junction bases with no gene match: 8. The sample originates from a study of blood T cell repertoires in COVID-19. Study at large: Both acute and convalescent COVID-19 samples were obtained from the United States, Italy and Spain. Sample material is recorded as cDNA or gDNA derived from T cells, B-cell-depleted T cells, or PBMCs.

Participants had their cohort set by participant-reported clinical history. Cohort 3 donors were reported recovered after two negative PCRs, clearance, or symptom resolution. This TCR was recovered from a woman between 50 and 59 years old who had recovered from COVID-19. This sequence joins TRBV4-1 and TRBJ2-1, with 8 nucleotides matching TRBD2. Material: PBMCs or T cells enriched from blood (not recorded which). The DNA for the CDR3 is TGCGCCAGCAGCCAAGTAGTCGGGGGGGATCGGTTCTTC. Its protein product is CASSQVVGGDRFF.